These T cell receptor beta chains were read from a single sample in a study of blood T cell repertoires in COVID-19. The repertoire was sequenced with immunoSEQ multiplex PCR; TCRdb's copy has only in-frame clones and lacks some. The sample contains about 220,000 clones, roughly 84% of which appear only once. What was sequenced was peripheral blood. The source is an elderly woman with acute or convalescent COVID-19. Each CDR3 is given with its conserved first and last residue. The D gene is left open where the match is weak. A clone size is listed for some rows: how often the clone was seen (once, few, many), or a class if it is expanded.

DNA: TGTGCCAGCACCGGGGGGCGGCGAGCTTTCTTT
CDR3: CASTGGRRAFF
D: NA
size: NA
J: TRBJ1-1
V: TRBV6-5

DNA: TGTGCCAGCAGTTACGCCAGGGCTTCAGGAGCTTTCTTT
CDR3: CASSYARASGAFF
D: NA
size: NA
J: TRBJ1-1
V: TRBV6-5

DNA: TGTGCCAGCAGCCAAGGGGTGGGACACTACGAGCAGTACTTC
CDR3: CASSQGVGHYEQYF
D: NA
size: few
J: TRBJ2-7
V: TRBV4-2

DNA: TGTGCCAGCAGCTTTACAGGGGAGACCCAGTACTTC
CDR3: CASSFTGETQYF
D: NA
size: NA
J: TRBJ2-5
V: TRBV7-2

DNA: TGTGCCAGCAGCCCATCCTGGGCCTGGGATAATTCACCCCTCCACTTT
CDR3: CASSPSWAWDNSPLHF
D: NA
size: once
J: TRBJ1-6
V: TRBV5-6

DNA: TGTGCCAGCAGCCACACCGCAGGGACACATTCTTCGGGCTATGGCTACACCTTC
CDR3: CASSHTAGTHSSGYGYTF
D: NA
size: NA
J: TRBJ1-2
V: TRBV3-1/TRBV3-2

DNA: TGTGCCAGCAGCTTAGACTACAGGTCCCACGAGCAGTACTTC
CDR3: CASSLDYRSHEQYF
D: NA
size: NA
J: TRBJ2-7
V: TRBV7-9

DNA: TGTGCCAGCAGCAAACAAGGACAGGGGGCCTCTTCGGGATCCTATAATTCACCCCTCCACTTT
CDR3: CASSKQGQGASSGSYNSPLHF
D: TRBD1
size: NA
J: TRBJ1-6
V: TRBV6-6

DNA: TGTGCCAGCAGCGTACAGGGAAGTGAAGGCTACACCTTC
CDR3: CASSVQGSEGYTF
D: NA
size: NA
J: TRBJ1-2
V: TRBV7-2

DNA: TGCGCCAGCAGCGTTCTAGCGGGGGGGAACACCGGGGAGCTGTTTTTT
CDR3: CASSVLAGGNTGELFF
D: TRBD2
size: NA
J: TRBJ2-2
V: TRBV4-1

DNA: TGTGCCAGCAGTCGACCGGGACAGGGTCGCAATGAGCAGTTCTTC
CDR3: CASSRPGQGRNEQFF
D: TRBD1
size: NA
J: TRBJ2-1
V: TRBV6-5

DNA: TGCGCCAGCAGCTTGGCCACGAGTGCAATGTCCGGGGAGCTGTTTTTT
CDR3: CASSLATSAMSGELFF
D: NA
size: few
J: TRBJ2-2
V: TRBV5-1

DNA: TGTGCCAGCAGTTTCCTAAACCCCGGGACTAGCGGGCCGAGCTCCTACAATGAGCAGTTCTTC
CDR3: CASSFLNPGTSGPSSYNEQFF
D: TRBD2
size: NA
J: TRBJ2-1
V: TRBV27

DNA: TGCAGCGTTGATGGGCCAGGGGATAACACTGAAGCTTTCTTT
CDR3: CSVDGPGDNTEAFF
D: NA
size: NA
J: TRBJ1-1
V: TRBV29-1

DNA: TGTGCCAGCAGCTTAGCTCATGTCTCCTACGAGCAGTACTTC
CDR3: CASSLAHVSYEQYF
D: NA
size: NA
J: TRBJ2-7
V: TRBV7-2

DNA: TGTGCCAGCAGCTTAACCAGGGGCTCGGGCGAGACCCAGTACTTC
CDR3: CASSLTRGSGETQYF
D: NA
size: NA
J: TRBJ2-5
V: TRBV7-3

DNA: TGTGCCAGCAGCTTAGGGCTTGCCGACAATGAGCAGTTCTTC
CDR3: CASSLGLADNEQFF
D: NA
size: once
J: TRBJ2-1
V: TRBV7-2

DNA: TGCGCCAGCAGCCAAGATTTCGGTCAGCCCCAGCATTTT
CDR3: CASSQDFGQPQHF
D: NA
size: NA
J: TRBJ1-5
V: TRBV4-3

DNA: TGTGCCAGCAGTAGGGACAGGGCGGGCAAAGATGAGCAGTTCTTC
CDR3: CASSRDRAGKDEQFF
D: TRBD1
size: NA
J: TRBJ2-1
V: TRBV2

DNA: TGTGCCAGCACGGCCACAGGGGGCAATCAGCCCCAGCATTTT
CDR3: CASTATGGNQPQHF
D: TRBD1
size: NA
J: TRBJ1-5
V: TRBV6-6

DNA: TGTGCCAGCAGTTATTTTCCCTCGGGGGAAACTGGGGCCAACGTCCTGACTTTC
CDR3: CASSYFPSGETGANVLTF
D: NA
size: NA
J: TRBJ2-6
V: TRBV7-6

DNA: TGTGCCAGCTCACCGAGGCACTACAATGAGCAGTTCTTC
CDR3: CASSPRHYNEQFF
D: NA
size: NA
J: TRBJ2-1
V: TRBV18

DNA: TGTGCCAGCAGCTTAGAAGCCGGCTCTGGAAACACCATATATTTT
CDR3: CASSLEAGSGNTIYF
D: NA
size: few
J: TRBJ1-3
V: TRBV7-2

DNA: TGTGCCAGTAGTTCGAGACAGCTGCTTGGTGGCTACACCTTC
CDR3: CASSSRQLLGGYTF
D: NA
size: NA
J: TRBJ1-2
V: TRBV19

DNA: TGTGCCAGCAGTGGGAGGGACCACGACGCTTCCTACGAGCAGTACTTC
CDR3: CASSGRDHDASYEQYF
D: NA
size: few
J: TRBJ2-7
V: TRBV6-1

DNA: TGTGCCAGCAGCTCCATCCTTCCAGTTAGTGGGGAGTACACAGATACGCAGTATTTT
CDR3: CASSSILPVSGEYTDTQYF
D: NA
size: NA
J: TRBJ2-3
V: TRBV7-9

DNA: TGCGCCAGCAGACCCACCTCCAGTTCTGGGGCCAACGTCCTGACTTTC
CDR3: CASRPTSSSGANVLTF
D: NA
size: NA
J: TRBJ2-6
V: TRBV4-1

DNA: TGTGCCAGCAGCCCGACAGGGTTTAAAGCTTTCTTT
CDR3: CASSPTGFKAFF
D: TRBD1
size: NA
J: TRBJ1-1
V: TRBV5-4

DNA: TGTGCCAGCAGTGAACTGGGGGCTAGAAACACTGAAGCTTTCTTT
CDR3: CASSELGARNTEAFF
D: NA
size: NA
J: TRBJ1-1
V: TRBV2

DNA: TGTGCCAGTAGTCCTCGGCGGGCTAATGAAAAACTGTTTTTT
CDR3: CASSPRRANEKLFF
D: NA
size: NA
J: TRBJ1-4
V: TRBV19

DNA: TGCGCCAGCAGCTTGGAGTCAGGGGGCACCGGGGAGCTGTTTTTT
CDR3: CASSLESGGTGELFF
D: TRBD1
size: NA
J: TRBJ2-2
V: TRBV5-1

DNA: TGTGCCACCAGCCCCACAGGTACCAATCAGCCCCAGCATTTT
CDR3: CATSPTGTNQPQHF
D: NA
size: NA
J: TRBJ1-5
V: TRBV24-1

DNA: TGTGCCAGCAGCGCAGGGGAGCGTCAGCCCCAGCATTTT
CDR3: CASSAGERQPQHF
D: NA
size: NA
J: TRBJ1-5
V: TRBV9

DNA: TGTGCCAGCAGTTTAAGCCCCGGGACAGGGACCTACGAGCAGTACTTC
CDR3: CASSLSPGTGTYEQYF
D: TRBD1
size: few
J: TRBJ2-7
V: TRBV27

DNA: TGTGCCAGCACGATACAGGGTGCGGGCACTGAAGCTTTCTTT
CDR3: CASTIQGAGTEAFF
D: NA
size: NA
J: TRBJ1-1
V: TRBV2

DNA: TGTGCCAGCAGTTACTACAGGGCTGGAAACACCATATATTTT
CDR3: CASSYYRAGNTIYF
D: NA
size: NA
J: TRBJ1-3
V: TRBV6-5

DNA: TGTGCCAGCAGTGAGTGGCAGAAGACAGATACGCAGTATTTT
CDR3: CASSEWQKTDTQYF
D: NA
size: NA
J: TRBJ2-3
V: TRBV2

DNA: TGTGCCAGCAGTTCCCACTCCGACAGGGACGATGAGCAGTTCTTC
CDR3: CASSSHSDRDDEQFF
D: TRBD1
size: NA
J: TRBJ2-1
V: TRBV6-2/TRBV6-3

DNA: TGTGCCAGCAGCTTAACGGAGGGAGGCATTCAGTACTTC
CDR3: CASSLTEGGIQYF
D: NA
size: NA
J: TRBJ2-4
V: TRBV7-3

DNA: TGCGCCAGCAGAAGGACAGGGGGCCTAAATTCACCCCTCCACTTT
CDR3: CASRRTGGLNSPLHF
D: TRBD1
size: few
J: TRBJ1-6
V: TRBV4-3

DNA: TGTGCCAGCAGTTGGGGGGGCCCACAAGAGACCCAGTACTTC
CDR3: CASSWGGPQETQYF
D: NA
size: NA
J: TRBJ2-5
V: TRBV2

DNA: TGTGCCAGCCGGAAGACAGGGCCCTATGGCTACACCTTC
CDR3: CASRKTGPYGYTF
D: TRBD1
size: once
J: TRBJ1-2
V: TRBV12-3/TRBV12-4

DNA: TGCGCCAGCAGCTCCGGGACTAGCGGGGGCCTTGGTTACAATGAGCAGTTCTTC
CDR3: CASSSGTSGGLGYNEQFF
D: TRBD2
size: NA
J: TRBJ2-1
V: TRBV5-1

DNA: TGTGCCAGCTCACCACCCCGAGGGGGCATCTCTGGAAACACCATATATTTT
CDR3: CASSPPRGGISGNTIYF
D: TRBD1
size: NA
J: TRBJ1-3
V: TRBV18

DNA: TGTGCCAGCAGCCCATCGGGCGGGATCCGGGGCTATGGCTACACCTTC
CDR3: CASSPSGGIRGYGYTF
D: NA
size: NA
J: TRBJ1-2
V: TRBV7-9

DNA: TGTGCCAGCAGTGAAGGAAACCTCCAACTCTATGGCTACACCTTC
CDR3: CASSEGNLQLYGYTF
D: NA
size: NA
J: TRBJ1-2
V: TRBV6-1

DNA: TGTGCCTGGAGTGTCGGGAGTTTCTATGGCTACACCTTC
CDR3: CAWSVGSFYGYTF
D: NA
size: NA
J: TRBJ1-2
V: TRBV30

DNA: TGTGCCAGCAGCCCGGGACAGTACACTGAAGCTTTCTTT
CDR3: CASSPGQYTEAFF
D: TRBD1
size: NA
J: TRBJ1-1
V: TRBV2

DNA: TGTGCCAGCAGCTTAGAGGACAGGGTTGGCTACACCTTC
CDR3: CASSLEDRVGYTF
D: TRBD1
size: NA
J: TRBJ1-2
V: TRBV7-2

DNA: TGTGCCAGCAGTCTCAGGGGGCAAAGAACAGATACGCAGTATTTT
CDR3: CASSLRGQRTDTQYF
D: TRBD1
size: NA
J: TRBJ2-3
V: TRBV5-6

DNA: TGTGCCAGCAGCCAACGGACTAGCGGGGGTTACGAGCAGTACTTC
CDR3: CASSQRTSGGYEQYF
D: TRBD2
size: many
J: TRBJ2-7
V: TRBV7-9

DNA: TGTGCCAGCAGCCTAACTGACAGTTATAATTCACCCCTCCACTTT
CDR3: CASSLTDSYNSPLHF
D: NA
size: few
J: TRBJ1-6
V: TRBV9

DNA: TGTGCCAGCAGATCACAGGGGCTCAATGAAAAACTGTTTTTT
CDR3: CASRSQGLNEKLFF
D: TRBD1
size: NA
J: TRBJ1-4
V: TRBV28

DNA: TGTGCCAGCAGCGAAAGGCGCGGGGCACAATCCTATGGCTACACCTTC
CDR3: CASSERRGAQSYGYTF
D: NA
size: NA
J: TRBJ1-2
V: TRBV6-1

DNA: TGTGCTAGTGCTGGACAGGGAAGAAACATTCAGTACTTC
CDR3: CASAGQGRNIQYF
D: TRBD1
size: NA
J: TRBJ2-4
V: TRBV12-5

DNA: TGTGCCAGCAGTGAATCGGTCAGGGGGAATTCACCCCTCCACTTT
CDR3: CASSESVRGNSPLHF
D: TRBD1
size: few
J: TRBJ1-6
V: TRBV6-1

DNA: TGTGCCAGTACCAATGACCTGAGGGAGGCCCAGTACTTC
CDR3: CASTNDLREAQYF
D: NA
size: NA
J: TRBJ2-5
V: TRBV19

DNA: TGTGCCAGCAGCTTTGTTACAGGGACCTCTGGAAACACCATATATTTT
CDR3: CASSFVTGTSGNTIYF
D: NA
size: NA
J: TRBJ1-3
V: TRBV7-2

DNA: TGTGCCAGTAGTCCAGGGGGGCCGGCTATTTCACCCCTCCACTTT
CDR3: CASSPGGPAISPLHF
D: TRBD1
size: NA
J: TRBJ1-6
V: TRBV19